This TCR beta chain was sequenced during a study of OX40 agonist ivuxolimab in advanced cancers. Sampled blood was obtained at baseline, cycle 4 day 1, and cycle 7 day 1. On this clone itself: The antigen is unknown.

TCRdb's copy holds only in-frame clones and misses some; the assay was immunoSEQ multiplex PCR. Counted here are approximately 38,000 clones, 87% occurring once; the ten biggest clones make up less than 35%. Overall study findings and caveats: Dose levels from 0.1 to 3.0 mg/kg saw CD4+ and CD8+ blood T cells expand clonally by week 6.

Trimming cost V 6 bases and J 2 bases; bases outside gene matches: 8. CDR1 is MNHEY and CDR2 is SVGAGI in the germline V gene. The CDR3 sequence is 15 residues long. The receptor comes from an adult with an advanced solid tumor such as melanoma, head and neck, liver or kidney cancer. Specimen: CD4+ or CD8+ T cells sorted from blood, collected in a trial of the OX40 agonist ivuxolimab. The rearrangement links TRBV6-5 to TRBJ2-3; TRBD1 matches at 7 bases. CDR3 DNA sequence: TGTGCCAGCAGGTCGACAGGGCAATACACAGATACGCAGTATTTT. Protein sequence: CASRSTGQYTDTQYF.